Below are 12 T cell receptor beta chains sequenced from a single sample in a study of tumor-infiltrating lymphocytes in primary liver carcinoma. RNA was extracted from whole blood without cell sorting, alongside germline DNA. From approximately 490 ng total RNA, TCR beta cDNA was generated with a primer in the constant region. Nested multiplex PCR, run for three rounds with slightly modified ARM-PCR, yielded TCR beta libraries. TRBV1-TRBV30 forward and Cbeta reverse primers drove the first two approximately 10-cycle rounds. One entry per CDR3 protein, called by TCRdb with MiXCR from the multiplex PCR reads. This sample has about 200,000 distinct CDR3 sequences, with around 60% found just once. Sequenced input: peripheral blood. The receptors were gathered from a woman in her fifties or sixties with primary liver carcinoma and hepatitis B virus infection.

This clonotype occurred many times. The V gene is TRBV12-3 or TRBV12-4, the J gene TRBJ1-5, with D unclear. With 6 bases removed from V and 1 base from J, the gap between germline ends came to 13 bases. This CDR3 comprises 15 residues. The CDR3 is CASRTGGRSNQPQHF. CDR3 nucleotides: TGTGCCAGCAGAACGGGCGGCCGAAGCAATCAGCCCCAGCATTTT.

On this clonotype: This may be a read error, as it is one base from a much larger clone. Without the conserved terminal phenylalanine or tryptophan, this CDR3 likely stems from a read error. The chain recombines TRBV6-5 with TRBJ2-1; 12 bases map to TRBD2. From germline, CDR1 is MNHEY and CDR2 SVGAGI. CDR3 size: 16 residues. V trimming: 6 bases; J trimming: 10 bases; junction bases outside the gene matches: 13. The CDR3 DNA follows: TGTGCCAGCAGCCCGCACACTAGCGGGAGGCCTTGGGAGCAGTTCTTA. The encoded protein is CASSPHTSGRPWEQFL.

This clonotype came up many times. The rearrangement links TRBV6-1 to TRBJ2-1; D possibly uses TRBD1 or TRBD2 (5 bases each). The CDR3 sequence is 16 residues long. Trimming removed 2 bases from V and 3 bases from J, with 14 bases in between. Germline V gene data show CDR1 as MNHNS and CDR2 as SASEGT. The CDR3 coding sequence is TGTGCCAGCAGTGAATTTGGGGGTCTCAGCTACAATGAGCAGTTCTTC. Residues: CASSEFGGLSYNEQFF.

In regard to this clonotype: This clone may be a read error of a much larger clone one base away. J is TRBJ2-1 and V is TRBV10-3; 11 nucleotides align to TRBD1. Germline V CDR1 and CDR2: ENHRY, SYGVKD. The CDR3 runs to 17 residues. The CDR3 region has the DNA TGTGCCTTCAGTGAACGAGGGGGGACAGGGGGCTACAATGAGCAGTTCTTC. Translating gives CAFSERGGTGGYNEQFF.

This clonotype has a handful of counts. This chain uses TRBV10-2 with TRBJ1-2, with D hard to call. This CDR3 is built from 14 residues. Germline loops: CDR1 WSHSY, CDR2 SAAADI. Trimming pared 2 bases from V and 5 bases from J, leaving 12 bases between. The CDR3 region has the DNA TGCGCCAGCAGTGAGGTTGGGGATTGGTATGGCTACACCTTC. It is translated as CASSEVGDWYGYTF.

With respect to this clonotype: This may be a read error: a much more frequent sequence differs by one nucleotide. No conserved phenylalanine or tryptophan ends this CDR3, so it is likely a read error. V is TRBV4-2 and J is TRBJ2-7, with D tentatively TRBD1 (6 bases). V was trimmed by 4 bases and J by 6 bases, leaving 13 bases between them. Germline V gene sequence: CDR1 LGHNA, CDR2 YNFKEQ. There are 13 residues in the CDR3. The CDR3 coding sequence is TGTGCCAGCAGCCTAAAATTACAGGGCGAGCAGTACTTA. It translates to CASSLKLQGEQYL.

V and J are TRBV6-1 and TRBJ2-5, with 9 bases identical to TRBD2. The germline V gene has CDR1 MNHNS and CDR2 SASEGT. This CDR3 has 14 residues. Germline trimming cut 7 bases from V and 5 bases from J; bases unmatched to any gene: 8. The CDR3 sequence is CASTRAGGPETQYF. The CDR3 coding sequence is TGTGCCAGCACCCGAGCGGGAGGACCTGAGACCCAGTACTTC.

Of note for this clonotype: Mismatch with germline at one junction end may stem from a read error. The V call is TRBV11-2, the J call TRBJ2-5, with D perhaps TRBD1 or TRBD2 (5 bases each). Germline loops: CDR1 SGHAT, CDR2 FQNNGV. CDR3 length: 15 amino acids. CDR3 in DNA: TGTGCCAGCAGCGCCTGGGACGGAGGCGAAGAGACCCAATACTTC. Residues: CASSAWDGGEETQYF. Complete variable domain (other parts from reference TRBV11-2 and TRBJ2-5): EAGVAQSPRYKIIEKRQSVAFWCNPISGHATLYWYQQILGQGPKLLIQFQNNGVVDDSQLPKDRFSAERLKGVDSTLKIQPAKLEDSAVYLCASSAWDGGEETQYFGPGTRLLVL.

As to this clonotype: Given a much more abundant clone one base away, this may be a read error. The chain employs TRBV6-5 and TRBJ2-1, with TRBD2 matching 12 bases. Germline CDR1 is MNHEY and CDR2 is SVGAGI. The junction had 13 bases not matched to a gene; V was cut back by 6 bases and J by 10 bases. The CDR3 extends over 16 amino acids. The CDR3 loop is CASSPHTSGRHWEQFF. As DNA, the CDR3 is TGTGCCAGCAGCCCGCACACTAGCGGGAGGCATTGGGAGCAGTTCTTC.

As to this clonotype: This may stem from a read error, because a much larger clone lies one nucleotide away. V and J are TRBV28 and TRBJ2-7; the match to TRBD2 covers 8 bases. The CDR3 totals 14 residues. CDR1 is MDHEN and CDR2 is SYDVKM in the germline V gene. CDR3 bases: TGTGCCAGCAGGAGGTTATTCACGGGAGGGCCTCCGGAGGTC. Translating gives CASRRLFTGGPPEV.

The chain is built from TRBV28 and TRBJ1-2; perhaps TRBD1 as D (5 bases). In germline, CDR1 is MDHEN, CDR2 SYDVKM. The CDR3 is 15 residues long. The ends were cut back, 8 bases at V and 7 bases at J, with 23 bases in the middle. CDR3 sequence (DNA): TGTGCCAGCGGGGCAGCCCTAACACGGATGAGTGGCTACACCTTC. It encodes CASGAALTRMSGYTF.

On this clonotype: One junction end does not reproduce the germline sequence, and a read error may be involved. V and J are TRBV11-2 and TRBJ2-2, with a tentative D call TRBD2 (6 bases). The germline V gene encodes CDR1 SGHAT and CDR2 FQNNGV. The CDR3 consists of 13 residues. The CDR3 spells CASSSDGTGELFF. CDR3 sequence (DNA): TGTGCCAGCAGCTCAGATGGGACTGGGGAGCTATTTTTT. The variable domain in full, with the rest retrieved from reference TRBV11-2 and TRBJ2-2, is EAGVAQSPRYKIIEKRQSVAFWCNPISGHATLYWYQQILGQGPKLLIQFQNNGVVDDSQLPKDRFSAERLKGVDSTLKIQPAKLEDSAVYLCASSSDGTGELFFGEGSRLTVL.